The 14 T cell receptor beta chains below were found in one sample sequenced in a study of T cell responses to AZD1222 COVID-19 vaccine. Clones were read by immunoSEQ multiplex PCR, and TCRdb kept only the in-frame ones, dropping some. The sample shows roughly 120,000 clones, around 85% of them seen only once. The sample consisted of peripheral blood, taken on day 0 of AZD1222 vaccination. The receptor set was obtained from an adult in good health.

The chain is built from TRBV5-1 and TRBJ1-1; 7 positions match TRBD1. From germline, CDR1 is SGHRS and CDR2 YFSETQ. The CDR3 consists of 15 residues. The trim removed 4 bases at V and 5 bases at J, leaving 11 bases unmatched. In nucleotides, the CDR3 is TGCGCCAGCAGCCCAGGGACAGCCAGGAGAACTGAAGCTTTCTTT. It is translated as CASSPGTARRTEAFF.

This chain connects TRBV29-1 to TRBJ2-1; a possible D gene is TRBD1 (5 bases). V was cut by 0 bases and J by 2 bases, with 14 bases left in between. The CDR3 runs 16 residues. CDR1 is SQVTM and CDR2 is ANQGSEA in the germline V gene. CDR3 region: CSVEDQVRATYNEQFF. In nucleotides, the CDR3 is TGCAGCGTTGAAGATCAGGTCAGGGCGACCTACAATGAGCAGTTCTTC.

V gene TRBV6-6 combines with J gene TRBJ1-1; D is ambiguous. The CDR3 has 13 residues. Trimming pared 3 bases from V and 3 bases from J, leaving 8 bases between. Germline V gene lookup returns CDR1 MNHNY and CDR2 SVGAGI (reference sequence). The CDR3 DNA is TGTGCCAGCAGTTATCTGGCGGACACTGAAGCTTTCTTT. Translating gives CASSYLADTEAFF.

V is TRBV12-3 or TRBV12-4 and J is TRBJ2-5; D might be TRBD1 or TRBD2, each matching 6 bases. Trimming took off 6 bases at V and 4 bases at J, with 12 bases between the two ends. The CDR3 runs 13 residues. The chain's CDR3 is CASSRGHGETQYF. The CDR3 nucleotides are TGTGCCAGCAGCCGGGGGCACGGAGAGACCCAGTACTTC.

The chain recombines TRBV3-1 (or the pseudogene TRBV3-2) with TRBJ2-1; TRBD1 matches at 10 bases. The CDR3 consists of 14 residues. Germline-derived CDR1 and CDR2 are LGHDT and YNNKEL (reference sequence). The junction had 5 bases not matched to a gene; V was cut back by 5 bases and J by 7 bases. The CDR3: CASSGRDRGNEQFF. The CDR3 DNA follows: TGTGCCAGCAGCGGCCGGGACAGGGGTAATGAGCAGTTCTTC.

The sample holds a few counts of this clone. V usage is TRBV2 and J usage is TRBJ1-4, with a weak D call TRBD1 (6 bases). The germline CDR1 and CDR2 sequences are SNHLY and FYNNEI. The germline V and J ends were trimmed by 3 bases and 1 base, with 15 bases remaining between them. The CDR3 sequence is 17 residues long. In DNA form, the CDR3 reads TGTGCCAGCAGTGACCCCGGGACAATTGAAACTAATGAAAAACTGTTTTTT. Translating gives CASSDPGTIETNEKLFF. Variable domain in full (rest from reference TRBV2 and TRBJ1-4): EPEVTQTPSHQVTQMGQEVILRCVPISNHLYFYWYRQILGQKVEFLVSFYNNEISEKSEIFDDQFSVERPDGSNFTLKIRSTKLEDSAMYFCASSDPGTIETNEKLFFGSGTQLSVL.

The chain has TRBV14 and TRBJ2-3, with 11 nucleotides matching TRBD1. Germline V gene lookup returns CDR1 SGHDN and CDR2 FVKESK. V was clipped by 3 bases and J by 1 base; unmatched bases: 6. The CDR3 loop spans 17 amino acids. CDR3 in DNA: TGTGCCAGCAGCCACCTACTGGACAGGGGGCGCACAGATACGCAGTATTTT. It codes for CASSHLLDRGRTDTQYF.

The rearrangement joins TRBV7-2 to TRBJ1-5; D is undetermined. CDR1 and CDR2 (germline): SGHTA, FQGNSA. Trimming removed 1 base from V and 3 bases from J, with 7 bases in between. The CDR3 has 14 amino acids. Here the CDR3 reads CASSLDSPNQPQHF. CDR3 nucleotide sequence: TGTGCCAGCAGCTTAGACAGCCCCAATCAGCCCCAGCATTTT.

The chain uses TRBV28 and TRBJ2-2; D tentatively reads TRBD1 or TRBD2 (5 bases each). The CDR3 covers 13 residues. The V end lost 2 bases, the J end lost 10 bases, and 11 bases lay between the germline ends. Germline V gene lookup returns CDR1 MDHEN and CDR2 SYDVKM. CDR3 sequence: CASSLKGRPELFF. The CDR3 coding sequence is TGTGCCAGCAGTTTAAAGGGACGTCCGGAGCTGTTTTTT.

The V call is TRBV20-1, the J call TRBJ2-2, with 8 bases that match TRBD2. The germline V gene encodes CDR1 DFQATT and CDR2 SNEGSKA (reference sequence). This CDR3 has 11 amino acids. Unmatched junction bases numbered 5, after V lost 7 bases and J lost 10 bases. CDR3 bases: TGCAGTGTCGGGAGGGACCAGGAGCTGTTTTTT. Its translation: CSVGRDQELFF.

The rearrangement uses TRBV5-8 and TRBJ2-7; 7 nucleotides align to TRBD1. Germline loops: CDR1 SGHTS, CDR2 YDEGEE. V was clipped by 4 bases and J by 4 bases; unmatched bases: 8. The CDR3 is made up of 14 amino acids. The CDR3 bases are TGTGCCAGCAGCCATTGGGACAGCAGGTACGAGCAGTACTTC. This sequence encodes CASSHWDSRYEQYF.

The chain is built from TRBV4-1 and TRBJ2-1; the match to TRBD2 covers 10 bases. J gave up 6 bases and V 4 bases, and 12 bases lay outside the gene matches. The CDR3 spans 17 residues. Germline loops: CDR1 MGHRA, CDR2 YSYEKL. The CDR3 sequence: CASSPYYERGGLNEQFF. CDR3 nucleotide sequence: TGCGCCAGCAGCCCCTATTATGAGCGGGGGGGCCTCAATGAGCAGTTCTTC.

The table lists this clone with a count of one. This chain connects TRBV5-3 to TRBJ1-2, with D perhaps TRBD1 (5 bases). TRBV5-3 is an ORF for which the function is uncertain. This CDR3 has 16 residues. The ends were cut back, 5 bases at V and 7 bases at J, with 24 bases in the middle. CDR3 nucleotides: TGTGCCAGAAGTTACCACCGGGACCCGGGCTGGGGTGGCTACACCTTC. Amino acids: CARSYHRDPGWGGYTF.

The rearrangement joins TRBV13 to TRBJ1-2, with D possibly matching TRBD1 (5 bases). Germline loops: CDR1 PRHDT, CDR2 FYEKMQ (reference sequence). CDR3 size: 15 residues. Trimming took 5 bases from V and 4 from J, leaving 17 bases between them. CDR3: CASSQTPKGPYGYTF. In nucleotides, the CDR3 is TGTGCCAGCAGCCAAACTCCTAAGGGGCCCTATGGCTACACCTTC.